Following are 28 T cell receptor beta chains from one sample sequenced in a study of OX40 agonist ivuxolimab in advanced cancers. Only in-frame clones appear in the TCRdb table, and some are missing; sequencing was by immunoSEQ multiplex PCR. The sample records about 76,000 clones, 84% being singletons. Sequences were derived from CD4+ or CD8+ T cells sorted from blood, sampled in a trial of the OX40 agonist ivuxolimab. The receptor source for this set is an adult with an advanced solid tumor such as melanoma, head and neck, liver or kidney cancer.

This clone showed up just once. The chain combines TRBV7-2 with TRBJ2-3; no reliable D call. V dropped 2 bases and J dropped 0 bases, with 6 bases sitting between them. CDR3 size: 14 residues. In germline, CDR1 is SGHTA, CDR2 FQGNSA. The CDR3 sequence is CASSLRRSTDTQYF. For the CDR3, the DNA is TGTGCCAGCAGCTTAAGACGGAGCACAGATACGCAGTATTTT.

The J gene is TRBJ2-1, the V gene TRBV28; 8 positions match TRBD1. With 1 base clipped from V and 8 bases from J, the junction kept 10 bases outside the gene matches. This CDR3 contains 16 residues. Germline V lookup: CDR1 MDHEN, CDR2 SYDVKM. CDR3 protein: CASSLLGRGLYDEQFF. The CDR3, as DNA: TGTGCCAGCAGTTTATTAGGCAGGGGGCTTTACGATGAGCAGTTCTTC.

This clone was picked up one time. The V call is TRBV19, the J call TRBJ2-4; the D is unclear. In germline, CDR1 is LNHDA, CDR2 SQIVND (reference sequence). This CDR3 is 16 amino acids long. The ends were cut back, 1 base at V and 0 bases at J, with 10 bases in the middle. For the CDR3, the DNA is TGTGCCAGTAGTATAGCGGCAGTACTAGCCAAAAACATTCAGTACTTC. It specifies CASSIAAVLAKNIQYF. The variable domain in full, completed from reference TRBV19 and TRBJ2-4, reads DGGITQSPKYLFRKEGQNVTLSCEQNLNHDAMYWYRQDPGQGLRLIYYSQIVNDFQKGDIAEGYSVSREKKESFPLTVTSAQKNPTAFYLCASSIAAVLAKNIQYFGAGTRLSVL.

The genes are TRBV2 and TRBJ2-2; TRBD1 or TRBD2 may be the D gene (5 bases each). The V and J ends lost 6 bases and 0 bases respectively, with 29 bases between them. Germline loops: CDR1 SNHLY, CDR2 FYNNEI. This CDR3 is built from 21 residues. CDR3 region: CASSHPVGRIRDDTNTGELFF. The CDR3 nucleotides read TGTGCCAGCAGCCATCCCGTCGGCCGGATCAGGGACGACACGAACACCGGGGAGCTGTTTTTT.

The CDR3 bases are TGTGCCAGCAGCCCGCGAGGTTTCTCCTACAATGAGCAGTTCTTC. It specifies CASSPRGFSYNEQFF. The chain links TRBV9 to TRBJ2-1; D ambiguous. V was pared by 4 bases and J by 0 bases, with 11 bases between. The germline CDR1 and CDR2 sequences are SGDLS and YYNGEE. There are 15 residues in the CDR3. The full variable domain, its missing parts supplied by reference TRBV9 and TRBJ2-1, is DSGVTQTPKHLITATGQRVTLRCSPRSGDLSVYWYQQSLDQGLQFLIQYYNGEERAKGNILERFSAQQFPDLHSELNLSSLELGDSALYFCASSPRGFSYNEQFFGPGTRLTVL.

The V and J genes are TRBV15 and TRBJ2-7; TRBD1 aligns across 7 bases. With 0 bases clipped from V and 2 bases from J, the junction kept 4 bases outside the gene matches. This CDR3 is 15 amino acids long. From germline, CDR1 is LNHNV and CDR2 YYDKDF (reference sequence). CDR3 residues: CATSRDWQGAYEQYF. CDR3 nucleotide sequence: TGTGCCACCAGCAGAGATTGGCAGGGGGCCTACGAGCAGTACTTC.

The gene calls are TRBV11-3 and TRBJ1-1; possible D gene TRBD1, 5 bases. Germline values: CDR1 SGHNT, CDR2 YENEEA. The CDR3 totals 14 residues. V lost 0 bases and J lost 6, with 11 bases in between. This CDR3 reads CASSLDSRVPEAFF. CDR3 bases: TGTGCCAGCAGCTTAGATTCCAGGGTACCTGAAGCTTTCTTT.

CDR3 nucleotide sequence: TGCGCCAGCAGCCAAGAATTAGGCCTGGTAGGTGTCTACGAGCAGTACTTC. Translating gives CASSQELGLVGVYEQYF. The chain carries TRBV4-3 and TRBJ2-7; no firm D call. V lost 0 bases and J 3 bases, leaving 18 bases between the germline ends. The germline V gene has CDR1 LGHNA and CDR2 YSLEER. The CDR3 is 17 amino acids.

This sequence joins TRBV29-1 and TRBJ2-2; 7 nucleotides line up with TRBD2. CDR1 is SQVTM and CDR2 is ANQGSEA in the germline V gene. CDR3 length equals 14 residues. The ends lost 2 bases at V and 6 bases at J; junction bases unmatched: 6. The CDR3 reads CSVETRGKAGELFF. The CDR3 DNA follows: TGCAGCGTTGAAACGCGGGGGAAAGCCGGGGAGCTGTTTTTT.

This clone was seen a single time. This rearrangement joins TRBV6-5 to TRBJ2-7; 7 nucleotides match TRBD1. The CDR3 has 13 amino acids. Unmatched junction bases numbered 4, after V lost 6 bases and J lost 2 bases. Germline-derived CDR1 and CDR2 are MNHEY and SVGAGI. CDR3 sequence: CASRAQGTYEQYF. The CDR3 nucleotides read TGTGCCAGCAGAGCACAGGGGACCTACGAGCAGTACTTC.

J is TRBJ2-1 and V is TRBV5-6, with 9 bases matching TRBD1. V shed 3 bases, J shed 6 bases, and the junction held 4 bases outside the gene matches. This CDR3 region has 14 residues. Germline V lookup: CDR1 SGHDT, CDR2 YYEEEE. In DNA form, the CDR3 reads TGTGCCAGCAGCTGGACGGACAGGGGCAATGAGCAGTTCTTC. This sequence encodes CASSWTDRGNEQFF.

This chain links TRBV5-6 with TRBJ2-5; unclear D gene. V was pared by 0 bases and J by 6 bases, with 9 bases between. The CDR3 is made up of 13 amino acids. The germline V gene encodes CDR1 SGHDT and CDR2 YYEEEE. The CDR3 protein is CASSLELGQTQYF. CDR3 in DNA: TGTGCCAGCAGCTTGGAGCTCGGTCAGACCCAGTACTTC.

J is TRBJ2-5 and V is TRBV7-2, with D uncertain. In germline, CDR1 is SGHTA, CDR2 FQGNSA. This CDR3 region has 13 residues. V was pared by 0 bases and J by 5 bases, with 7 bases between. The CDR3 DNA reads as TGTGCCAGCAGCTTAGCCGGTTTGGAGACCCAGTACTTC. Residues: CASSLAGLETQYF.

The DNA for the CDR3 is TGTGCCAGCAGCTTGGAAACATCGAACACCGGGGAGCTGTTTTTT. Its translation is CASSLETSNTGELFF. The chain uses TRBV5-6 and TRBJ2-2; D gene uncertain. CDR1 and CDR2 from the germline V gene are SGHDT and YYEEEE. The CDR3 contains 15 residues. The V and J ends lost 0 bases and 0 bases respectively, with 6 bases between them.

The genes are TRBV21-1 and TRBJ1-5. TRBV21-1 is listed as a pseudogene. The CDR3 contains 12 residues. CDR3 nucleotide sequence: TGTGCCAGCAGCAAAAGGAATCAGCCCCAGCATTTT. Translation gives CASSKRNQPQHF.

This clone showed up just once. The V and J genes are TRBV29-1 and TRBJ1-4; D is perhaps TRBD1 (5 bases). The CDR3 runs to 12 residues. The V gene's germline CDR1 is SQVTM and CDR2 ANQGSEA. Trimming took off 2 bases at V and 6 bases at J, with 7 bases between the two ends. The CDR3 reads CSVEQGDEKLFF. The DNA of the CDR3 is TGCAGCGTTGAACAGGGAGATGAAAAACTGTTTTTT.

In its sample, this clone was seen once. DNA of the CDR3: TGTGCCAGCAGCGTAGAGGGTGTCCCCTACAATGAGCAGTTCTTC. The encoded protein is CASSVEGVPYNEQFF. The chain recombines TRBV9 with TRBJ2-1; D is undetermined. The V end lost 0 bases, the J end lost 2 bases, and 9 bases lay between the germline ends. This CDR3 contains 15 residues. Germline CDR1 and CDR2: SGDLS and YYNGEE.

The chain is built from TRBV7-2 and TRBJ2-1, with D possibly matching TRBD2 (5 bases). The CDR3 extends over 13 amino acids. CDR1 and CDR2 from the germline V gene are SGHTA and FQGNSA. The V gene lost 2 bases and the J gene lost 7 bases, with 9 bases spanning the gap. CDR3 protein: CASSLMGENEQFF. The DNA of the CDR3 is TGTGCCAGCAGCTTAATGGGAGAAAATGAGCAGTTCTTC. The complete variable domain, with remaining parts taken from reference TRBV7-2 and TRBJ2-1, reads GAGVSQSPSNKVTEKGKDVELRCDPISGHTALYWYRQSLGQGLEFLIYFQGNSAPDKSGLPSDRFSAERTGGSVSTLTIQRTQQEDSAVYLCASSLMGENEQFFGPGTRLTVL.

Note on this clone: One end of the junction varies from germline; a read error may be responsible. The rearrangement joins TRBV9 to TRBJ1-3, with a tentative D call TRBD1 (5 bases). Germline V gene lookup returns CDR1 SGDLS and CDR2 YYNGEE. CDR3 size: 16 residues. The CDR3 coding sequence is TGTGCCAGCAGCGGACTAGGGACCGCACCTGGGAACACCATATATTTT. Translating gives CASSGLGTAPGNTIYF.

The gene calls are TRBV5-1 and TRBJ2-5; 7 nucleotides agree with TRBD1. V dropped 0 bases and J dropped 5; count of bases not matched to a gene: 4. Germline V gives CDR1 SGHRS, CDR2 YFSETQ. The CDR3 sequence is 14 residues long. CDR3 coding DNA: TGCGCCAGCAGCTTGGCAACAGGGGTGGAGACCCAGTACTTC. It codes for CASSLATGVETQYF. Complete variable domain (other parts from reference TRBV5-1 and TRBJ2-5): KAGVTQTPRYLIKTRGQQVTLSCSPISGHRSVSWYQQTPGQGLQFLFEYFSETQRNKGNFPGRFSGRQFSNSRSEMNVSTLELGDSALYLCASSLATGVETQYFGPGTRLLVL.

The chain couples TRBV7-8 to TRBJ1-1; 9 bases are shared with TRBD1. The CDR3 is 14 amino acids. The V gene's germline CDR1 is SGHVS and CDR2 FQNEAQ. Losses at the gene ends were 5 bases for V and 4 bases for J; bases not matched to a gene: 5. The CDR3 reads CASSPGQGTTEAFF. CDR3 bases: TGTGCCAGCAGCCCCGGACAGGGGACCACTGAAGCTTTCTTT.

This chain connects TRBV27 to TRBJ2-3; 10 nucleotides align to TRBD1. Per germline, CDR1 MNHEY and CDR2 SMNVEV (reference sequence). J lost 3 bases, V lost 5 bases, and 11 bases had no gene match. The CDR3 loop spans 17 amino acids. The CDR3 nucleotides read TGTGCCAGCAGTAGACCCGCCGGGACAGGGGCGACAGATACGCAGTATTTT. This gives the protein CASSRPAGTGATDTQYF.

The chain carries TRBV7-9 and TRBJ1-1, with 11 nucleotides matching TRBD1. CDR1 is SEHNR and CDR2 is FQNEAQ in the germline V gene (reference sequence). V dropped 5 bases and J dropped 10; count of bases not matched to a gene: 9. The CDR3 covers 14 residues. The CDR3 DNA reads as TGTGCCAGCAGCACTGGACAGGGGGCTACCGGAGCTTTCTTT. This sequence encodes CASSTGQGATGAFF.

The rearrangement uses TRBV5-8 and TRBJ2-7; the match to TRBD2 covers 11 bases. Germline assignment: CDR1 SGHTS and CDR2 YDEGEE. Trimming removed 2 bases from V and 5 bases from J; junction bases left unmatched: 9. There are 16 residues in the CDR3. The DNA for the CDR3 is TGTGCCAGCAGCTTCGGCTCCGGGACTAGCGGACACGAGCAGTACTTC. It yields the protein CASSFGSGTSGHEQYF.

The chain has TRBV7-9 and TRBJ1-3, with D unclear. V gave up 5 bases and J gave up 0 bases, with 17 bases separating them. Per the germline V gene, CDR1 is SEHNR and CDR2 is FQNEAQ (reference sequence). CDR3 length equals 17 residues. This CDR3 is CASSASDGRFSGNTIYF. CDR3 nucleotides: TGTGCCAGCAGCGCATCCGACGGACGGTTCTCTGGAAACACCATATATTTT.

The chain employs TRBV7-9 and TRBJ1-1; 9 bases match TRBD1. Germline lookup yields CDR1 SEHNR and CDR2 FQNEAQ (reference sequence). Unmatched junction bases numbered 9, after V lost 5 bases and J lost 5 bases. The CDR3 loop spans 15 amino acids. The CDR3 region is CASSPGQGTWTEAFF. CDR3 nucleotides: TGTGCCAGCAGCCCTGGACAGGGGACTTGGACTGAAGCTTTCTTT.

The rearrangement uses TRBV5-4 and TRBJ2-1; 8 nucleotides line up with TRBD2. V was pared by 0 bases and J by 0 bases, with 2 bases of the junction left unmatched. The germline CDR1 and CDR2 sequences are SGHNT and YYREEE (reference sequence). This CDR3 has 16 amino acids. CDR3 region: CASSLGGTSSYNEQFF. CDR3 nucleotides: TGTGCCAGCAGCTTGGGCGGGACTAGCTCCTACAATGAGCAGTTCTTC.

The chain couples TRBV5-4 to TRBJ1-2, with 7 bases lining up with TRBD1. Germline assignment: CDR1 SGHNT and CDR2 YYREEE (reference sequence). CDR3 length: 15 residues. The ends lost 4 bases at V and 1 base at J; junction bases unmatched: 7. The CDR3 is CASSQGDSHNYGYTF. The CDR3 nucleotides are TGTGCCAGCAGCCAGGGGGACAGTCATAACTATGGCTACACCTTC.